This T cell receptor beta chain originates from a study of T cell responses to AZD1222 COVID-19 vaccine. Study observations and caveats: Most donors were white British, females outnumbered males, and clonal diversity was possibly underestimated. Vaccine-related CD4 TCRs covered spike, predominating at 160-218 and 743-854. At study baseline, merely more than 5 AZD1222 recipients were seropositive. Rises in breadth and depth of Spike-specific TCRs came after two AZD1222 doses.

The repertoire was sequenced with immunoSEQ multiplex PCR; TCRdb's copy has only in-frame clones and lacks some. The sample has approximately 150,000 clones, about 91% seen once. To note about this clone: Its antigen is not identified.

CDR1 is SGHVS, CDR2 FNYEAQ, per germline. V gave up 1 base and J gave up 8 bases, with 13 bases separating them. The CDR3 sequence is 14 residues long. Sequencing was performed on peripheral blood, taken 28 days after the second AZD1222 dose. This sequence joins TRBV7-6 and TRBJ2-3; D remains unclear. This receptor was obtained from an adult who received the AZD1222 COVID-19 vaccine. The DNA of the CDR3 is TGTGCCAGCAGCTTAGATTTGCTATTTGGTACGCAGTATTTT. Encoded protein: CASSLDLLFGTQYF.